Listed here is a single T cell receptor beta chain. This clonotype was picked up a small number of times. Its antigen has not been determined. Base qualities are missing; no much larger clone stands one base away. These data are taken from a study of T cells in Graves' hyperthyroidism and ophthalmopathy (dated by TCRdb to the late 2010s). Background for the entire study: Peripheral blood was collected at initial diagnosis, before any treatment. To identify distinguishing TCR V-J signatures, a discovery cohort of roughly 100 patients was used, comprising some 43 with Graves' ophthalmopathy and under 60 with stable Graves' hyperthyroidism. An independent validation cohort of fewer than 20 hyperthyroidism patients and approximately 15 patients who later progressed to ophthalmopathy tested prospective prediction of ophthalmopathy. The 95 to 100 discovery patients were randomly divided into training and test sets at a 7:3 ratio. The study also compared thyroid tissue and blood T-cell repertoires from about six Graves' hyperthyroidism patients. After sampling, hyperthyroidism patients received methimazole starting at 30 mg daily, and ophthalmopathy patients received high-dose intravenous methylprednisolone. According to the paper, TCR Vbeta CDR3 sequencing was carried out on 135 peripheral blood samples, which came from approximately 41 ophthalmopathy, 70 to 80 hyperthyroidism and some 17 progressor patients.

In the ophthalmopathy patients, disease was moderately to severely active, with a Clinical Activity Score of 3 or more, a NOSPECS grade of 4 or more, and a duration of less than 3 months. Patients with uncontrolled infections, other autoimmune diseases, pregnancy or lactation were excluded. Diagnoses were established on the basis of clinical symptoms, serum thyroxine and TRAb, thyroid ultrasound, and orbital computed tomography. PBMCs were isolated from approximately 10 ml of fresh peripheral blood by Ficoll-Paque density gradient centrifugation. Trizol reagent was used to extract total RNA, and RNA quality was then checked on an Agilent 2100 Bioanalyzer. For CDR1 and CDR2, the germline V gene (reference sequence) lists SGHKS and YYEKEE. The CDR3 covers 15 residues, taking in both the cysteine and the phenylalanine. Kept here is only the CDR3 DNA, which spans 45 bases and is read in frame from base 1. Relative to germline, V is missing 2 bases and J is missing 4 bases, with 8 bases of the junction outside any gene match.

Overall study outcomes, separate from this receptor: Sample size was not statistically predetermined, and blinding of investigators to group allocation was not performed. Ophthalmopathy was separated from stable hyperthyroidism by a 13 V-J signature model, with about 88% sensitivity and 81% to 83% specificity obtained in cross-validation and 80%/75% obtained in testing. In validation, the model predicted progression to ophthalmopathy a median of 6.5 months before onset, with roughly 70% sensitivity and nearly 75% specificity. Most expanded thyroid clonotypes (frequency above 0.001) were also detected in blood, suggesting blood repertoires may reflect thyroid immune responses.

TCR beta CDR3 regions were amplified from RNA transcripts. The TCR CDR3 was subjected to a first round of RT-PCR using the HTBI primer set and the Qiagen OneStep RT-PCR kit. The libraries were constructed in a second round of multiplex PCR and then size-selected and purified. Sequencing of the libraries was done on an Illumina HiSeq2000 using paired-end 100 bp reads. In the authors' own workflow: SOAPnuke was used to process the raw data, throwing out any read that contained adapters or uncalled bases, had a mean Phred below 15, or lacked an exact constant-primer or identifier match. COPE v1.2.5 was used to merge the high-quality paired reads, and each unique nucleotide sequence was defined as a clonotype. MiTCR v1.1 was used to align the clonotypes against IMGT TRBV, TRBD and TRBJ reference segments. Only V-J combinations with frequency above 0.0001, covering 99% to 99.2% of repertoires, were analysed. A TCS score was defined as the ratio between F50 (clonal expansion) and ExV (chaos), using BLOSUM62-based TCRdist between CDR3 peptides within each V-J. Welch's t-statistics and random forest reduced 450 to 600 V-J features to roughly 13, which were used in a naive Bayes classifier (R e1071). The public reads were reanalyzed by TCRdb: fastp trimming at Q25, MiXCR alignment, in-frame beta chains only. When rows share a CDR3 protein, they turn into one entry using the most common DNA and genes. TCRdb assigned the V and J calls; the authors' analysis was not used. The sample table contains roughly 600,000 distinct CDR3 sequences; only one count was recorded for about 14% of them. The ten largest clonotypes hold around 12% of the sample.

Material: blood. The receptor was derived from a woman aged 50 to 65 with Graves' ophthalmopathy. The chain employs TRBV5-5 and TRBJ2-7; 8 junctional bases match TRBD2. The CDR3 loop reads CASSFLRLAGYEQYF. The nucleotide sequence is TGTGCCAGCAGCTTTTTACGTCTAGCGGGTTACGAGCAGTACTTC.